This is a list of T cell receptor beta chains from one sample in a study of T and B cells in COVID-19 patients. In TCRdb, the multiplex PCR reads were re-called with MiXCR into one record per CDR3 protein. Of 2,000 to 2,500 distinct CDR3 sequences in the sample, roughly a quarter are singletons; the top ten hold under 70%. Sequenced sample: blood. These TCRs come from a human donor with active COVID-19. Both conserved end residues are part of each CDR3. The D gene is left open where the match is weak. Clone size is not always given. Where it is, it says once, few, many or a class for expanded clones.

j_call | clone_size | d_call | v_call | cdr3_aa | cdr3_nt
TRBJ1-2 | few | - | TRBV27 | CASSLNLGGGYTF | TGTGCCAGCAGTTTAAATTTGGGGGGCGGCTACACCTTC
TRBJ2-1 | medium-sized | - | TRBV5-4 | CASSSHNEQFF | TGTGCCAGCAGCTCCCACAATGAGCAGTTCTTC
TRBJ1-4 | medium-sized | - | TRBV18 | CASSPRVEEKLFF | TGTGCCAGCTCACCACGGGTGGAGGAAAAACTGTTTTTT
TRBJ2-3 | - | TRBD2 | TRBV27 | CASSSGTSSDTQYF | TGTGCCAGCAGTTCAGGGACTAGCTCAGATACGCAGTATTTT
TRBJ2-1 | - | - | TRBV6-5 | CTIMKGEHDSYNEQFF | TGTACCATCATGAAGGGGGAGCACGATTCCTACAATGAGCAGTTCTTC
TRBJ2-5 | - | - | TRBV7-9 | CASSRLSVPQGGETQYF | TGTGCCAGCAGCCGACTTAGCGTCCCTCAGGGCGGGGAGACCCAGTACTTC
TRBJ2-2 | few | TRBD1 | TRBV4-2 | CASSRVGGQGRGTGELFF | TGTGCCAGCAGCCGAGTAGGGGGACAGGGAAGAGGAACCGGGGAGCTGTTTTTT
TRBJ2-3 | - | TRBD1 | TRBV14 | CASSLSGTGSADTQYF | TGTGCCAGCAGCCTCTCCGGGACAGGGTCCGCAGATACGCAGTATTTT
TRBJ1-3 | medium-sized | - | TRBV6-5 | CASRGPGPHSGNTIYF | TGTGCCAGCAGGGGACCGGGACCCCACTCTGGAAACACCATATATTTT
TRBJ2-3 | - | TRBD1 | TRBV27 | CASSSQVGQGVFQPQYF | TGTGCCAGCAGTTCTCAGGTGGGACAGGGAGTCTTTCAGCCCCAGTATTTT
TRBJ2-7 | - | - | TRBV4-3 | CASSHGTWTYEQYF | TGCGCCAGCAGCCACGGGACCTGGACCTACGAGCAGTACTTC
TRBJ1-5 | - | - | TRBV6-1 | CASTPSGSNQPQHF | TGTGCCAGCACCCCAAGTGGTAGCAATCAGCCCCAGCATTTT
TRBJ2-3 | - | - | TRBV12-3/TRBV12-4 | CASSFNGADSTDTQYF | TGTGCCAGCAGTTTTAACGGGGCTGATAGCACAGATACGCAGTATTTT
TRBJ2-1 | medium-sized | - | TRBV19 | CASSMGAVSYNEQFF | TGTGCCAGTAGTATGGGGGCCGTCTCCTACAATGAGCAGTTCTTC
TRBJ2-3 | - | TRBD2 | TRBV27 | CASSLGTSGGDTQYF | TGTGCCAGCAGCCTAGGGACTAGCGGCGGAGATACGCAGTATTTT
TRBJ2-3 | - | - | TRBV24-1 | CATSDLLGGSDTQYF | TGTGCCACCAGTGATTTATTAGGGGGATCAGATACGCAGTATTTT
TRBJ2-1 | few | - | TRBV11-2 | CASSLAGFSNEQFF | TGTGCCAGCAGCTTAGCAGGGTTCAGCAATGAGCAGTTCTTC
TRBJ1-3 | medium-sized | - | TRBV19 | CASDREAWGNTIYF | TGTGCCTCCGACCGGGAGGCGTGGGGAAACACCATATATTTT